This T cell receptor (beta chain) was captured in a study of cytomegalovirus exposure and HLA in healthy donors. Generated by immunoSEQ multiplex PCR, the TCRdb table keeps only in-frame clones and is missing some. The sample shows some 310,000 clones, roughly 88% of them seen only once. CDR1 KGHSH and CDR2 LQKENI come from the germline V gene. V dropped 9 bases and J dropped 4; count of bases not matched to a gene: 3. This CDR3 comprises 13 residues. Study-wide results and limits: One later analysis, an examination of the 100 to 150 validation repertoires, found that first-cohort TCR clusters tended to co-occur in them.

This clone was picked up one time. Antigen: not known. Input material: PBMCs. The rearrangement links TRBV18 to TRBJ2-3; TRBD1 agrees at 11 bases. This TCR derives from a man under 40 in good health and CMV-seronegative. The CDR3 DNA sequence: TGTGCCAGTCGGACAGGGGGCGCAGATACGCAGTATTTT. Its protein is CASRTGGADTQYF.